Each of the 20 T cell receptor beta chains below was sequenced from the same sample in a study of TIL therapy for anti-PD-1-resistant metastatic lung cancer. Time point noted: pre-treatment sample, taken before nivolumab and TIL therapy. The immunoSEQ assay was v3. The table came from immunoSEQ multiplex PCR; TCRdb's copy has only in-frame clones and leaves some out. The table shows fewer than 20,000 clones, with about four fifths occurring only once. Source: blood, taken at baseline. The source is a person aged 25 to 80 with non-small cell lung cancer.

V gene TRBV10-1 combines with J gene TRBJ2-2, with 11 bases aligning to TRBD2. This CDR3 is built from 17 residues. J gave up 0 bases and V 3 bases, and 3 bases lay outside the gene matches. Germline assignment: CDR1 WNHNN and CDR2 SYGVQD (reference sequence). In DNA, the CDR3 is TGCGCCAGCAGTGACGTAGCGGGAGGGACGAACACCGGGGAGCTGTTTTTT. Its protein is CASSDVAGGTNTGELFF.

The chain combines TRBV7-2 with TRBJ2-1; the D gene is possibly TRBD2 (5 bases). The CDR3 totals 15 residues. Trimming removed 5 bases from V and 3 bases from J, with 14 bases in between. Looked up from germline, CDR1 is SGHTA and CDR2 is FQGNSA. CDR3: CASSPTGRVYNEQFF. The CDR3 bases are TGTGCCAGCAGCCCAACCGGGCGGGTCTACAATGAGCAGTTCTTC.

This chain connects TRBV6-5 to TRBJ1-2; TRBD1 matches 9 bases. CDR1 and CDR2 (germline): MNHEY, SVGAGI. This CDR3 is 14 amino acids long. Germline trimming cut 0 bases from V and 4 bases from J; bases unmatched to any gene: 0. The CDR3 here is CASSYSDRGYGYTF. The CDR3 bases are TGTGCCAGCAGTTACTCGGACAGGGGCTATGGCTACACCTTC.

This chain connects TRBV14 to TRBJ1-2; D unclear. Deletions cut 3 bases from V and 6 bases from J, with 11 bases between. The CDR3 runs to 13 residues. CDR1 is SGHDN and CDR2 is FVKESK in the germline V gene. CDR3 residues: CASSQGRVDGYTF. DNA of the CDR3: TGTGCCAGCAGCCAGGGGAGGGTGGATGGCTACACCTTC.

The gene calls are TRBV29-1 and TRBJ1-1, with D perhaps matching TRBD1 (5 bases). CDR1 SQVTM and CDR2 ANQGSEA come from the germline V gene. Trimming removed 5 bases from V and 1 base from J, with 11 bases in between. The CDR3 spans 13 residues. CDR3 sequence (DNA): TGCAGCGTTACCAGGGAAAGGAACACTGAAGCTTTCTTT. The encoded protein is CSVTRERNTEAFF.

The chain employs TRBV6-5 and TRBJ1-1; 8 bases fit TRBD1. CDR1 is MNHEY and CDR2 is SVGAGI in the germline V gene. The CDR3 contains 14 residues. Trimming took 2 bases from V and 1 from J; bases not matched to a gene: 0. Here the CDR3 DNA reads TGTGCCAGCAGTTACGGGACAGGGAACACTGAAGCTTTCTTT. Residues: CASSYGTGNTEAFF.

V gene TRBV6-5 combines with J gene TRBJ2-7; D gene uncertain. Germline loops: CDR1 MNHEY, CDR2 SVGAGI. The CDR3 consists of 11 residues. Trimming removed 10 bases at V and 7 bases at J, with 14 bases between. The CDR3 region is CATRPPREQYF. In nucleotides, the CDR3 is TGTGCCACCCGCCCCCCGCGGGAGCAGTACTTC.

V and J are TRBV6-1 and TRBJ2-5, with a weak D call TRBD2 (6 bases). The CDR3 length is 14 residues. Between the trimmed V and J ends, which lost 9 bases and 5 bases, there was a span of 19 bases. CDR1 and CDR2 (germline): MNHNS, SASEGT. The CDR3 spells CASRAGFGKETQYF. The CDR3 DNA is TGTGCCAGTCGGGCGGGATTCGGGAAGGAGACCCAGTACTTC.

This chain connects TRBV28 to TRBJ2-7; 15 bases align to TRBD2. Germline assignment: CDR1 MDHEN and CDR2 SYDVKM. The CDR3 is 17 residues long. With V trimmed by 4 bases and J by 2 bases, 6 bases remained unmatched. The CDR3 nucleotides are TGTGCCAGCAGTTCCCCGGGACTAGCGGGAGGAGCCTACGAGCAGTACTTC. Translated, it gives CASSSPGLAGGAYEQYF. The full variable domain, its missing parts supplied by reference TRBV28 and TRBJ2-7, is DVKVTQSSRYLVKRTGEKVFLECVQDMDHENMFWYRQDPGLGLRLIYFSYDVKMKEKGDIPEGYSVSREKKERFSLILESASTNQTSMYLCASSSPGLAGGAYEQYFGPGTRLTVT.

This chain connects TRBV14 to TRBJ1-2, with D maybe TRBD1 (6 bases). V lost 0 bases and J 5 bases, leaving 13 bases between the germline ends. The germline gives CDR1 SGHDN, CDR2 FVKESK. The CDR3 contains 15 residues. The CDR3 bases are TGTGCCAGCAGCCAAGATCGATTAGGGGGGTATGGCTACACCTTC. Translating it yields CASSQDRLGGYGYTF.

The chain joins TRBV18 to TRBJ1-1; 7 bases agree with TRBD1. V lost 0 bases, J lost 8 bases, and 3 bases stayed unmatched. The germline V gene encodes CDR1 KGHSH and CDR2 LQKENI. The CDR3 is 13 amino acids. Here the CDR3 DNA reads TGTGCCAGCTCACCACCGGGACAGCAAGAAGCTTTCTTT. Protein: CASSPPGQQEAFF.

The chain has TRBV12-2 and TRBJ1-5. TRBV12-2 is a known pseudogene. The CDR3 is made up of 15 amino acids. Written as DNA, the CDR3 is TGTGCAAGTCGCTTAGCGCAAAGGTACCGAGGGCCCCAGCATTTT. It yields the protein CASRLAQRYRGPQHF.

The chain employs TRBV5-6 and TRBJ2-3; D is unresolved. This CDR3 region has 12 residues. The germline gives CDR1 SGHDT, CDR2 YYEEEE. Trimming removed 3 bases at V and 2 bases at J, with 4 bases between. The CDR3 region has the DNA TGTGCCAGCAGCTGGAACACAGATACGCAGTATTTT. Translated, it gives CASSWNTDTQYF.

As DNA, the CDR3 is TGTGCCAGCAGAACACCCCCGCGGGGGGATGGCTACACCTTC. This sequence encodes CASRTPPRGDGYTF. This chain connects TRBV28 to TRBJ1-2; tentatively, D is TRBD1 (5 bases). The germline V gene has CDR1 MDHEN and CDR2 SYDVKM. The CDR3 is 14 amino acids. V dropped 6 bases and J dropped 6 bases, with 17 bases sitting between them.

This clone was seen only a few times. The V call is TRBV4-2, the J call TRBJ1-2; D uncertain. Germline CDR1 is LGHNA and CDR2 is YNFKEQ. The V and J ends lost 0 bases and 4 bases respectively, with 12 bases between them. The CDR3 runs 15 residues. The CDR3 spells CASSQDRLKVYGYTF. Here the CDR3 DNA reads TGTGCCAGCAGCCAAGATCGACTAAAGGTCTATGGCTACACCTTC.

V gene TRBV6-5 combines with J gene TRBJ1-2; unclear D gene. The ends were cut back, 6 bases at V and 5 bases at J, with 13 bases in the middle. This CDR3 spans 13 amino acids. Looked up from germline, CDR1 is MNHEY and CDR2 is SVGAGI. CDR3 sequence: CASRPQSRYGYTF. CDR3 DNA: TGTGCCAGCAGACCACAGAGTCGGTATGGCTACACCTTC.

The V gene is TRBV27, the J gene TRBJ1-4; D is undetermined. Germline values: CDR1 MNHEY, CDR2 SMNVEV (reference sequence). This CDR3 spans 15 amino acids. Trimming stripped 5 bases from V and 4 bases from J, with 14 bases between. CDR3 DNA: TGTGCCAGCAGTACCCTTGGACGAGATAATGAAAAACTGTTTTTT. As protein: CASSTLGRDNEKLFF.

This clone was counted only a few times. The V call is TRBV25-1, the J call TRBJ1-1, with 9 bases fitting TRBD1. Germline V lookup: CDR1 MGHDK, CDR2 SYGVNS. This CDR3 contains 15 residues. V dropped 3 bases and J dropped 0; count of bases not matched to a gene: 2. The CDR3 DNA reads TGTGCCAGCAGTGAGGACAGGGGATTGAACACTGAAGCTTTCTTT. Encoded protein: CASSEDRGLNTEAFF.

The CDR3: CASSPPTWDTQYF. In DNA, the CDR3 is TGCGCCAGCAGCCCACCCACGTGGGATACGCAGTATTTT. The V and J genes are TRBV5-1 and TRBJ2-3; D unresolved. The CDR3 runs 13 residues. Germline CDR1 reads SGHRS; CDR2 reads YFSETQ. The V end lost 4 bases, the J end lost 6 bases, and 12 bases lay between the germline ends. The full variable domain, in which reference TRBV5-1 and TRBJ2-3 provide the parts outside the CDR3, is KAGVTQTPRYLIKTRGQQVTLSCSPISGHRSVSWYQQTPGQGLQFLFEYFSETQRNKGNFPGRFSGRQFSNSRSEMNVSTLELGDSALYLCASSPPTWDTQYFGPGTRLTVL.

This chain uses TRBV5-1 with TRBJ2-6; maybe TRBD1 (6 bases). Germline values: CDR1 SGHRS, CDR2 YFSETQ. This CDR3 has 16 amino acids. Between the trimmed V and J ends, which lost 3 bases and 0 bases, there was a span of 10 bases. This CDR3 is CASSSRQVSGANVLTF. CDR3 sequence (DNA): TGCGCCAGCAGCTCACGACAGGTCTCTGGGGCCAACGTCCTGACTTTC.